Detailed here is one T cell receptor (beta chain). Its antigen has not been determined. No base quality information exists; no much larger clone differs at one position. This specimen comes from a study of blood T cells in healthy people across ages (dated by TCRdb to about 2015). For context, the study as a whole: In model experiments, roughly one uniquely barcoded TCR beta cDNA molecule per two T cells was captured by template switching. The study analyzed two additional independent replicas of 1 million unique cDNA reads from the same blood draw for two donors, one aged 18 to 29 and one aged 80 or older. To avoid experimental bias, donors of different ages were distributed randomly across sequencing lanes. Donors were grouped into four age groups: young (average about 15 years), middle-aged (over 35), aged (roughly 62) and long-lived (just over 80). Using deep sequencing normalized with unique cDNA molecular identifiers, the study measured how TCR beta repertoire diversity changes with age. The research as a whole found: Bulk unsorted PBMC profiling prevented conclusive comparison of naive and antigen-experienced compartments. The CMV infection status of donors was not known, potentially confounding age-related changes in expanded clonotypes. As age increased, observed TCR beta diversity per million T cells dropped in a roughly linear way, and a significant reduction was already evident by age 40. There was a strong correlation between observed TCR beta diversity and the percentage of naive T cells measured by flow cytometry. Estimates of total diversity based on one million sequenced T cells were considered lower bounds and underestimates. Compared with the aged group, the long-lived group had more naive CD4+ T cells, fewer expanded clones and increased TCR diversity, suggesting age selection.

Systemically healthy Caucasian individuals from Russia, 35 to 50 in total and aged roughly 6 to 100 years, were included as donors. About 9.1 milliliters of peripheral blood were collected from each donor into EDTA-treated Vacutainer tubes. Ficoll-Paque density-gradient centrifugation was used to isolate PBMCs, with at least 6.5 million obtained per sample. Trizol reagent was used to extract total RNA from the PBMCs, yielding at least 6 micrograms per sample. For every donor, flow cytometry on a PBMC aliquot measured the percentage of naive CD45RAhigh/CD27high T cells. Library method: 5' RACE. The listed sequencing device is Illumina HiSeq 2500. A second PCR of roughly 7 to 12 cycles was run with a J-beta primer mix and a sample-barcoded 5' primer. Each TCR beta cDNA molecule received a unique molecular identifier from a template-switch 5' adaptor carrying 12 random nucleotides. Each sample yielded at least 2.5 million CDR3-containing paired-end reads. The Mint cDNA synthesis kit, primed by a TRBC-specific oligonucleotide, was used to synthesize first-strand cDNA from all RNA. All cDNA was treated with uracil-DNA glycosylase and then went through a first 18-cycle PCR with the universal primers M1SS and BC2_uni_R. On the authors' methods: Each sample was normalized by randomly selecting 1 million high-quality reads, each carrying a distinct molecular identifier. Reads with shared molecular identifiers were discarded instead of being binned into consensus sequences. MiTCR, set to a Q25 quality threshold and the strictest error-elimination algorithm, was used for CDR3 identification, clonotype clustering and error correction. Lower-bound total TCR beta diversity was estimated with a nonparametric unseen species model using Euler transformation. TCRdb reprocessing: public reads trimmed at Q25 with fastp, clones called with MiXCR, in-frame beta chains kept. Every distinct CDR3 protein forms one entry, paired with its most common genes and DNA. The V and J calls reflect TCRdb's pipeline rather than the authors' work. The sample yields approximately 1,000,000 distinct CDR3 sequences; less than 45% were counted once. The biggest ten clones account for over 10% of the sample.

The sequence was collected from a man aged 18 to 29 in good health. The source material was blood.

The CDR3 sequence is CATSRGGGNQPQHF. In nucleotides, the sequence is TGTGCCACCAGCAGGGGGGGGGGAAATCAGCCCCAGCATTTT. Recombination connected TRBV15 to TRBJ1-5, with a tentative D gene TRBD1 over 5 matching bases. V drops 3 bases and J drops 4 bases, leaving 10 bases in between. Taken from the germline V gene (reference sequence), the CDR1 and CDR2 loops are LNHNV and YYDKDF. The CDR3 sequence holds 14 residues, the cysteine and phenylalanine included. The kept DNA is CDR3 alone, 42 bases in frame from the first base.